Listed here are 14 T cell receptor beta chains from one sample, sequenced in a study of cytomegalovirus exposure and HLA in healthy donors. PCR primers comprised 60 Vbeta and 13 Jbeta primers. The repertoire was sequenced with immunoSEQ multiplex PCR; TCRdb's copy has only in-frame clones and lacks some. Among some 140,000 clones, roughly 9.6% were seen once, and the ten largest hold around 7%. The sequenced material came from PBMCs. The receptors stem from a woman in her forties in good health and CMV-seropositive.

The CDR3 DNA sequence: TGTGCCAGCAGCTCCGCCGGGAAAGAGACCTACGAGCAGTACTTC. As protein: CASSSAGKETYEQYF. The J gene is TRBJ2-7, the V gene TRBV7-2; D is perhaps TRBD2 (5 bases). Trimming removed 4 bases from V and 2 bases from J, with 15 bases in between. The CDR3 sequence is 15 residues long. Looked up from germline, CDR1 is SGHTA and CDR2 is FQGNSA.

This clone occurred a few times. The chain carries TRBV5-1 and TRBJ1-2; 9 bases are a match to TRBD1. The CDR3 length is 14 residues. The trim removed 2 bases at V and 8 bases at J, leaving 7 bases unmatched. Germline CDR1 SGHRS, CDR2 YFSETQ. The CDR3 here is CASSFDGTGYGYTF. CDR3 DNA: TGCGCCAGCAGCTTTGACGGGACAGGGTACGGCTACACCTTC.

The table lists this clone with a few counts. The chain has TRBV5-4 and TRBJ1-3; 11 positions match TRBD1. CDR3 length: 16 residues. Germline V gene sequence: CDR1 SGHNT, CDR2 YYREEE (reference sequence). J was trimmed by 4 bases and V by 0 bases; bases with no gene match: 3. The chain's CDR3 is CASSLGTGGTGNTIYF. CDR3 coding DNA: TGTGCCAGCAGCTTGGGGACAGGGGGCACGGGAAACACCATATATTTT.

In this sample, this clone turned up a few times. The rearrangement joins TRBV2 to TRBJ2-3; TRBD2 aligns across 10 bases. Trimming at V came to 7 bases and at J to 1 base, leaving 5 bases not matched to a gene. The CDR3 loop spans 15 amino acids. CDR1 and CDR2 (germline): SNHLY, FYNNEI. CDR3: CASTLAGVGTDTQYF. The CDR3 region has the DNA TGTGCCAGCACTCTAGCGGGGGTGGGCACAGATACGCAGTATTTT. The full variable domain, its missing parts supplied by reference TRBV2 and TRBJ2-3, is EPEVTQTPSHQVTQMGQEVILRCVPISNHLYFYWYRQILGQKVEFLVSFYNNEISEKSEIFDDQFSVERPDGSNFTLKIRSTKLEDSAMYFCASTLAGVGTDTQYFGPGTRLTVL.

The rearrangement joins TRBV14 to TRBJ2-3, with 7 bases identical to TRBD1. The germline CDR1 and CDR2 sequences are SGHDN and FVKESK. The CDR3 consists of 15 residues. Unmatched junction bases numbered 8, after V lost 0 bases and J lost 8 bases. CDR3 coding DNA: TGTGCCAGCAGCCAAGATATTCAGGGGGTTGTTACGCAGTATTTT. Translating gives CASSQDIQGVVTQYF.

This clone occurred a few times. CDR3 coding DNA: TGTGCCAGCAGCCCGACTAGCGGGTCTTACAATGAGCAGTTCTTC. It is translated as CASSPTSGSYNEQFF. The genes are TRBV7-2 and TRBJ2-1; 10 bases line up with TRBD2. The CDR3 sequence is 15 residues long. J gave up 4 bases and V 5 bases, and 5 bases lay outside the gene matches. Looked up from germline, CDR1 is SGHTA and CDR2 is FQGNSA.

This clone showed up just a few times. This chain links TRBV7-2 with TRBJ1-1; 7 nucleotides align to TRBD1. The V and J ends lost 1 base and 10 bases, in that order; junction bases with no gene match: 6. The V gene's germline CDR1 is SGHTA and CDR2 FQGNSA. This CDR3 has 13 amino acids. In nucleotides, the CDR3 is TGTGCCAGCAGCTTAGGAGGGACAGATCGAGCTTTCTTT. Translating it yields CASSLGGTDRAFF.

This clone was counted between two and nine times. The V and J genes are TRBV5-1 and TRBJ2-7; D perhaps matches TRBD2 (6 bases). Germline CDR1 SGHRS, CDR2 YFSETQ. V lost 0 bases to trimming and J lost 3 bases, with 13 bases between them. The CDR3 consists of 15 residues. The CDR3 DNA is TGCGCCAGCAGCTTGGAGGCAAGGGGAGGCTACGAGCAGTACTTC. It yields the protein CASSLEARGGYEQYF.

This clone was observed a handful of times. This rearrangement joins TRBV5-1 to TRBJ2-4; 13 nucleotides line up with TRBD2. CDR1 and CDR2 from the germline V gene are SGHRS and YFSETQ. The length of the CDR3 is 19 residues. Germline trimming cut 0 bases from V and 0 bases from J; bases unmatched to any gene: 6. The CDR3: CASSLGTSGGPGAKNIQYF. The CDR3 DNA sequence: TGCGCCAGCAGCTTGGGGACTAGCGGGGGCCCTGGAGCCAAAAACATTCAGTACTTC.

This chain connects TRBV4-1 to TRBJ1-2; D not certain. Germline lookup yields CDR1 MGHRA and CDR2 YSYEKL. The CDR3 runs to 9 residues. Trimming removed 0 bases from V and 14 bases from J, with 4 bases in between. This CDR3 reads CASSQDVTF. Here the CDR3 DNA reads TGCGCCAGCAGCCAAGATGTAACCTTC.

This clone was seen only a few times. This chain connects TRBV5-1 to TRBJ1-2; D is uncertain. This CDR3 comprises 14 residues. V was shortened by 3 bases and J by 3 bases, with 12 bases between the two germline ends. Germline CDR1 SGHRS, CDR2 YFSETQ. In nucleotides, the CDR3 is TGCGCCAGCAGCTCAATATCCGGGGACTATGGCTACACCTTC. It yields the protein CASSSISGDYGYTF.

This clone occurred a few times. The J gene is TRBJ1-1, the V gene TRBV15; D gene unclear. Trimming pared 0 bases from V and 11 bases from J, leaving 13 bases between. This CDR3 is built from 13 residues. Germline V gives CDR1 LNHNV, CDR2 YYDKDF (reference sequence). The CDR3 loop reads CATSRERGLGAFF. DNA for the CDR3: TGTGCCACCAGCAGAGAGCGAGGACTCGGGGCTTTCTTT.

This clone was found a few times. The chain is built from TRBV10-1 and TRBJ1-2; D is undetermined. Germline V gene sequence: CDR1 WNHNN, CDR2 SYGVQD (reference sequence). V was pared by 8 bases and J by 5 bases, with 6 bases between. This CDR3 spans 10 amino acids. CDR3 loop: CASALYGYTF. The CDR3, as DNA: TGCGCCAGCGCTCTATATGGCTACACCTTC.

This clone was observed a few times. The CDR3: CASSQGTGEKLFF. The CDR3 DNA is TGTGCCAGCAGCCAGGGGACGGGGGAAAAACTGTTTTTT. This rearrangement joins TRBV5-6 to TRBJ1-4; a weak D match, TRBD1 (6 bases). The CDR3 runs to 13 residues. Per the germline V gene, CDR1 is SGHDT and CDR2 is YYEEEE. Trimming cost V 4 bases and J 8 bases, with 12 bases left between them. The full variable domain, completed using reference TRBV5-6 and TRBJ1-4, is DAGVTQSPTHLIKTRGQQVTLRCSPKSGHDTVSWYQQALGQGPQFIFQYYEEEERQRGNFPDRFSGHQFPNYSSELNVNALLLGDSALYLCASSQGTGEKLFFGSGTQLSVL.